The sequence of this T cell receptor beta chain was determined in a study of shared clonotypes between healthy human individuals. Regarding the study as a whole: Among donors, sharing of clonotypes was expected to be affected by sequencing depth. Approximately 5.1% was the fraction of naive CD4 clonotypes found shared across several donors.

CD4+ cells were split into CD45RA+ naive and CD45RA-negative memory subsets. The CDR3 runs 20 residues. Germline CDR1 is SGHRS and CDR2 is YFSETQ. The trim removed 1 base at V and 5 bases at J, leaving 20 bases unmatched. Some clones are missing from TCRdb's copy, which holds only in-frame ones; the method was immunoSEQ multiplex PCR. The sample lists about 510,000 clones, 95% to 97% seen once, with approximately 0.06% in the top ten. The sample holds one count of this clone. Its antigen is as yet unknown. The rearrangement links TRBV5-1 to TRBJ2-1, with 8 bases that match TRBD2. Specimen: naive CD4+ T cells sorted from blood. Subset meaning: CD45RA+ positively selected. This receptor was obtained from a woman in her thirties in good health. CDR3 amino acids: CASSLREREFIRLRNNEQFF. Here the CDR3 DNA reads TGCGCCAGCAGCTTGAGGGAGCGGGAGTTTATCCGCCTAAGAAACAATGAGCAGTTCTTC. Combining the CDR3 with reference TRBV5-1 and TRBJ2-1 gives the whole variable domain KAGVTQTPRYLIKTRGQQVTLSCSPISGHRSVSWYQQTPGQGLQFLFEYFSETQRNKGNFPGRFSGRQFSNSRSEMNVSTLELGDSALYLCASSLREREFIRLRNNEQFFGPGTRLTVL.